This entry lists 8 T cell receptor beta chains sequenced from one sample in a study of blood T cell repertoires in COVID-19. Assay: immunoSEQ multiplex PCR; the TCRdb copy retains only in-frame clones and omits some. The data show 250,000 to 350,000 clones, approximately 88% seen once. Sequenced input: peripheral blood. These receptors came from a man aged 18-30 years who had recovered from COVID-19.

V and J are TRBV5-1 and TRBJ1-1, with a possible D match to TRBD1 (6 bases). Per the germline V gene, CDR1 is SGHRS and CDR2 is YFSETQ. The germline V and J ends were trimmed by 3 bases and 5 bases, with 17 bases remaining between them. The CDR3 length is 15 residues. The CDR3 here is CASSWGQGRGTEAFF. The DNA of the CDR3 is TGCGCCAGCAGCTGGGGGCAGGGGAGGGGTACTGAAGCTTTCTTT.

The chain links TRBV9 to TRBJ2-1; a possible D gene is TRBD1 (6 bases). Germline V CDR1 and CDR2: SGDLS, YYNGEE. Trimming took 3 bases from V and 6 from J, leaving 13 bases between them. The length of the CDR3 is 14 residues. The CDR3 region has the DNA TGTGCCAGCAGCGCAGCCCCACAGGGCAATGAGCAGTTCTTC. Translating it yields CASSAAPQGNEQFF.

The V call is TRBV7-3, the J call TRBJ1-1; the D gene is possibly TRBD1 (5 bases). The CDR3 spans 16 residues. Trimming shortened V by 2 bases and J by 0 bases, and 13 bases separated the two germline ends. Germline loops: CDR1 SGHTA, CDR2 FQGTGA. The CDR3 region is CASSLDGHELNTEAFF. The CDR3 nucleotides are TGTGCCAGCAGCTTAGATGGACACGAATTGAACACTGAAGCTTTCTTT.

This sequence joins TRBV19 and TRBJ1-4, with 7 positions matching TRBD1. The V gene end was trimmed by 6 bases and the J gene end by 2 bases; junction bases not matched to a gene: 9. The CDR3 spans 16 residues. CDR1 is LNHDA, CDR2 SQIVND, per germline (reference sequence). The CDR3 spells CASSLPGGSTNEKLFF. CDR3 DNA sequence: TGTGCCAGTAGCCTTCCAGGGGGATCTACTAATGAAAAACTGTTTTTT.

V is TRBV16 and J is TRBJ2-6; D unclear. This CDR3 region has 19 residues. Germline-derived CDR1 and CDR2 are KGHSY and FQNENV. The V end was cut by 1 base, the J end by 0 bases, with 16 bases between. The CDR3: CASSQYGVGTSSGANVLTF. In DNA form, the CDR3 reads TGTGCCAGCAGCCAATATGGTGTGGGCACGAGCTCTGGGGCCAACGTCCTGACTTTC.

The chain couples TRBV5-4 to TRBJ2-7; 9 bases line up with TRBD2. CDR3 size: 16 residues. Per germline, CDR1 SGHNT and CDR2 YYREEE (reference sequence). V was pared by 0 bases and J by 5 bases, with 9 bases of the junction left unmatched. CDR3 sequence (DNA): TGTGCCAGCAGCTTGGCCGGGGCTAGCGGGAAACACGAGCAGTACTTC. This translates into CASSLAGASGKHEQYF.

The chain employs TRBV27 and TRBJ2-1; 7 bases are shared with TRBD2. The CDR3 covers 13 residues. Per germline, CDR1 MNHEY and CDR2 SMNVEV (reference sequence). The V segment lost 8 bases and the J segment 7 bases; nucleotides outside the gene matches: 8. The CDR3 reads CASVSGGGNEQFF. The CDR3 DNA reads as TGTGCCAGCGTTTCGGGGGGAGGTAATGAGCAGTTCTTC.

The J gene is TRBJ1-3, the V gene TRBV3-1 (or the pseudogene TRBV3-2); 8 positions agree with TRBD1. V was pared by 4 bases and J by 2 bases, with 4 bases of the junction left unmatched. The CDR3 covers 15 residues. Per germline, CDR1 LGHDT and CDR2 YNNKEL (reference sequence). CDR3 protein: CASSLQGATGNTIYF. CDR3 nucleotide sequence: TGTGCCAGCAGCCTTCAGGGGGCGACTGGAAACACCATATATTTT.